This passage covers 17 T cell receptor beta chains from one sample sequenced in a study of T-cell memory formation after mild COVID-19. TCRdb redid the calling of the 5' RACE reads with MiXCR, one entry per CDR3 protein. This sample has fewer than 250,000 distinct CDR3 sequences; roughly a tenth occur once, and the top ten carry 2.5% to 3.5%. Sequences were obtained from PBMCs or a T cell subset sorted from them (not recorded which). Source of these receptors: a man younger than 30 who had mild COVID-19 (a few samples of this study predate the infection). Cell type and time point are not known.

In this sample, this clonotype turned up a few times. This chain links TRBV12-3 or TRBV12-4 with TRBJ1-4; D not certain. V lost 2 bases to trimming and J lost 7 bases, with 17 bases between them. CDR3 length: 16 residues. The CDR3 sequence is CASSLRARIGGEKLFF. The CDR3 nucleotides are TGTGCCAGCAGTTTAAGGGCCCGGATTGGCGGTGAAAAACTGTTTTTT.

This clonotype was observed a handful of times. The chain has TRBV9 and TRBJ1-1; 10 nucleotides agree with TRBD1. The CDR3 contains 16 residues. V shed 4 bases, J shed 4 bases, and the junction held 10 bases outside the gene matches. Germline CDR1 is SGDLS and CDR2 is YYNGEE. This CDR3 reads CASSPGTGAYSTEAFF. The CDR3 nucleotides are TGTGCCAGCAGCCCCGGGACAGGGGCGTACAGCACTGAAGCTTTCTTT. Using reference TRBV9 and TRBJ1-1 for the parts outside the CDR3, the full variable domain is DSGVTQTPKHLITATGQRVTLRCSPRSGDLSVYWYQQSLDQGLQFLIQYYNGEERAKGNILERFSAQQFPDLHSELNLSSLELGDSALYFCASSPGTGAYSTEAFFGQGTRLTVV.

This clonotype appeared a few times. V is TRBV9 and J is TRBJ1-2; D is possibly TRBD1 (5 bases). V lost 7 bases and J 7 bases, leaving 14 bases between the germline ends. The length of the CDR3 is 12 residues. CDR1 is SGDLS, CDR2 YYNGEE, per germline. The CDR3 here is CASQTGEGGYTF. The CDR3 DNA reads as TGTGCCAGCCAGACGGGGGAGGGTGGCTACACCTTC.

This clonotype was picked up many times. J is TRBJ2-7 and V is TRBV4-1, with 7 nucleotides matching TRBD1. Germline-derived CDR1 and CDR2 are MGHRA and YSYEKL. J gave up 3 bases and V 4 bases, and 3 bases lay outside the gene matches. CDR3 length: 13 residues. The chain's CDR3 is CASSPWDSYEQYF. CDR3 DNA: TGCGCCAGCAGCCCTTGGGACAGCTACGAGCAGTACTTC.

The chain joins TRBV7-8 to TRBJ2-7; the match to TRBD2 covers 8 bases. Losses at the gene ends were 7 bases for V and 1 base for J; bases not matched to a gene: 6. The CDR3 spans 14 residues. Germline values: CDR1 SGHVS, CDR2 FQNEAQ. The CDR3 is CASNNRGGSYEQYF. CDR3 nucleotides: TGTGCCAGCAACAATCGGGGGGGTTCCTACGAGCAGTACTTC.

Only a few counts were recorded for this clonotype. The rearrangement uses TRBV7-2 and TRBJ2-3; D may be TRBD1 (5 bases). The germline gives CDR1 SGHTA, CDR2 FQGNSA. The V gene lost 1 base and the J gene lost 6 bases, with 20 bases spanning the gap. The CDR3 length is 17 residues. CDR3 sequence (DNA): TGTGCCAGCAGCTTAGGCCCCCCTCCAGGGCTGGGGGATACGCAGTATTTT. Translating it yields CASSLGPPPGLGDTQYF. Using reference TRBV7-2 and TRBJ2-3 for the parts outside the CDR3, the full variable domain is GAGVSQSPSNKVTEKGKDVELRCDPISGHTALYWYRQSLGQGLEFLIYFQGNSAPDKSGLPSDRFSAERTGGSVSTLTIQRTQQEDSAVYLCASSLGPPPGLGDTQYFGPGTRLTVL.

This clonotype was detected a few times. The rearrangement joins TRBV15 to TRBJ1-1; D gene ambiguous. The CDR3 runs 13 residues. Trimming took off 1 base at V and 6 bases at J, with 9 bases between the two ends. Germline V CDR1 and CDR2: LNHNV, YYDKDF (reference sequence). CDR3 nucleotides: TGTGCCACCAGCAGAGCCCGGGTCGCTGAAGCTTTCTTT. Translated, it gives CATSRARVAEAFF.

The chain uses TRBV11-1 and TRBJ1-2; 10 positions match TRBD1. Germline V CDR1 and CDR2: SGHAT, FQDESV (reference sequence). Trimming cost V 0 bases and J 4 bases; bases outside gene matches: 8. This CDR3 has 17 amino acids. The CDR3 loop is CASSLAGQGSTPYGYTF. The CDR3, as DNA: TGTGCCAGCAGCTTAGCGGGACAGGGGTCTACTCCCTATGGCTACACCTTC.

In its sample, this clonotype was seen a few times. The chain joins TRBV27 to TRBJ2-5; D unresolved. Deletions cut 10 bases from V and 4 bases from J, with 4 bases between. The CDR3 covers 9 residues. Germline V CDR1 and CDR2: MNHEY, SMNVEV (reference sequence). The CDR3: CATGETQYF. The CDR3 region has the DNA TGTGCCACTGGAGAGACCCAGTACTTC.

The genes are TRBV19 and TRBJ2-2; the match to TRBD1 covers 7 bases. This CDR3 has 13 residues. The germline V gene has CDR1 LNHDA and CDR2 SQIVND (reference sequence). The V segment lost 3 bases and the J segment 9 bases; nucleotides outside the gene matches: 4. The CDR3 sequence: CASSMTGRRELFF. As DNA, the CDR3 is TGTGCCAGTAGTATGACAGGGCGCCGGGAGCTGTTTTTT. Filled out from reference TRBV19 and TRBJ2-2, the complete variable domain reads DGGITQSPKYLFRKEGQNVTLSCEQNLNHDAMYWYRQDPGQGLRLIYYSQIVNDFQKGDIAEGYSVSREKKESFPLTVTSAQKNPTAFYLCASSMTGRRELFFGEGSRLTVL.

The table lists this clonotype with many counts. The chain joins TRBV7-2 to TRBJ1-1; no reliable D call. The CDR3 loop spans 13 amino acids. Germline V gene sequence: CDR1 SGHTA, CDR2 FQGNSA. Between the trimmed V and J ends, which lost 5 bases and 2 bases, there was a span of 9 bases. CDR3 nucleotides: TGTGCCAGCAGCCGATTATACAACACTGAAGCTTTCTTT. Translation: CASSRLYNTEAFF. Together with reference TRBV7-2 and TRBJ1-1, the CDR3 gives the full variable domain: GAGVSQSPSNKVTEKGKDVELRCDPISGHTALYWYRQSLGQGLEFLIYFQGNSAPDKSGLPSDRFSAERTGGSVSTLTIQRTQQEDSAVYLCASSRLYNTEAFFGQGTRLTVV.

This clonotype was counted only a few times. The V and J genes are TRBV6-2 or TRBV6-3 and TRBJ2-3; D gene ambiguous. CDR1 is MNHEY and CDR2 is SVGEGT in the germline V gene. The CDR3 is 13 amino acids. The V end was cut by 6 bases, the J end by 6 bases, with 13 bases between. DNA for the CDR3: TGTGCCAGCAGATATTCTCCGGGTGATACGCAGTATTTT. Its protein is CASRYSPGDTQYF.

This clonotype was seen just once. An end of the junction differs from the germline gene, which may be a read error. The chain recombines TRBV20-1 with TRBJ1-2; D gene uncertain. CDR1 and CDR2 from the germline V gene are DFQATT and SNEGSKA (reference sequence). This CDR3 contains 12 residues. Written as DNA, the CDR3 is TGCAGTGCTAGAGATCCGTTCCGTGGCTACAACTTC. This gives the protein CSARDPFRGYNF.

This clonotype came up many times. The V gene is TRBV12-3 or TRBV12-4, the J gene TRBJ1-4, with D unresolved. The CDR3 length is 14 residues. V lost 7 bases to trimming and J lost 4 bases, with 13 bases between them. The CDR3, as DNA: TGTGCCAGCAAAGTGGATGCCCATAATGAAAAACTGTTTTTT. This sequence encodes CASKVDAHNEKLFF.

The chain carries TRBV6-5 and TRBJ1-2; unclear D gene. The V end lost 5 bases, the J end lost 4 bases, and 14 bases lay between the germline ends. The CDR3 extends over 14 amino acids. CDR1 MNHEY and CDR2 SVGAGI come from the germline V gene. CDR3 sequence (DNA): TGTGCCAGCAGTGTCGGACGGGGAACCTATGGCTACACCTTC. Translation gives CASSVGRGTYGYTF.

This clonotype was picked up a small number of times. V usage is TRBV14 and J usage is TRBJ1-1; perhaps TRBD1 as D (6 bases). The CDR3 loop spans 14 amino acids. Germline V CDR1 and CDR2: SGHDN, FVKESK. Trimming pared 2 bases from V and 5 bases from J, leaving 12 bases between. CDR3 nucleotide sequence: TGTGCCAGCAGCCAAATCCAGGGGAGGACTGAAGCTTTCTTT. Its translation is CASSQIQGRTEAFF.

This clonotype was counted at least ten times. J is TRBJ2-5 and V is TRBV4-1; maybe TRBD2 (5 bases). Trimming took off 1 base at V and 5 bases at J, with 17 bases between the two ends. The CDR3 has 16 amino acids. CDR1 is MGHRA, CDR2 YSYEKL, per germline. This CDR3 is CASSQVSSGSWETQYF. The DNA of the CDR3 is TGCGCCAGCAGCCAAGTCTCCAGCGGCAGCTGGGAGACCCAGTACTTC.